This TCR beta chain comes out of a study of graft-versus-host responses after intestinal transplantation. Study-level findings and limits: Early declines in HvG clones that occurred post-transplant were associated with peak circulating GvH clone levels.

Assay: immunoSEQ multiplex PCR; the TCRdb copy retains only in-frame clones and omits some. The sample gives 90,000 to 95,000 clones, about 91% of which show up once; 0.5% is in the top ten. Trimming at V came to 4 bases and at J to 3 bases, leaving 2 bases not matched to a gene. The CDR3 has 14 residues. CDR1 is WSHSY and CDR2 is SAAADI in the germline V gene. Comment on this clone: Its target is not known.

This clonotype was obtained from a human donor who received an intestinal transplant. The sequenced sample was unstimulated CD8+ T cells sorted from spleen or lymph node cells, obtained before intestinal transplant. The chain employs TRBV10-2 and TRBJ2-7; 11 positions agree with TRBD2. Here the CDR3 reads CASSAGLAVYEQYF. CDR3 coding DNA: TGCGCCAGCAGTGCGGGACTAGCGGTCTACGAGCAGTACTTC.